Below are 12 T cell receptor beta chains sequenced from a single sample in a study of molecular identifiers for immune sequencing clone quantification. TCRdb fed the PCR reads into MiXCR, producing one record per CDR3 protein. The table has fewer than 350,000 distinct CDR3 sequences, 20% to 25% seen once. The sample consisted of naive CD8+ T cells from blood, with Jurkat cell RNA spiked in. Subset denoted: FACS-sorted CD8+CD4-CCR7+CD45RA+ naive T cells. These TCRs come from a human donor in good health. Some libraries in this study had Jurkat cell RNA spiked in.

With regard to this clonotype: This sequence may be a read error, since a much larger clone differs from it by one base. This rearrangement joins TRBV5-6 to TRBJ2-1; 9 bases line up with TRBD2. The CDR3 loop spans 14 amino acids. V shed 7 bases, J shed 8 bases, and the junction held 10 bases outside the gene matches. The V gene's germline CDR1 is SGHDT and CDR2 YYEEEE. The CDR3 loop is CASGAGGTRYEQFF. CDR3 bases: TGTGCCAGCGGTGCGGGGGGGACTAGATATGAGCAGTTCTTC. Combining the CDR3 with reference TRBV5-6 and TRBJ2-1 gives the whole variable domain DAGVTQSPTHLIKTRGQQVTLRCSPKSGHDTVSWYQQALGQGPQFIFQYYEEEERQRGNFPDRFSGHQFPNYSSELNVNALLLGDSALYLCASGAGGTRYEQFFGPGTRLTVL.

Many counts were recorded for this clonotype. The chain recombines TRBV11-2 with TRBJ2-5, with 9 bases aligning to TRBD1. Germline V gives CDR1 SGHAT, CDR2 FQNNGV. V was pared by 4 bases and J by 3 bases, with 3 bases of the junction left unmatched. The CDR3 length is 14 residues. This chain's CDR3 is CASSWTGAEETQYF. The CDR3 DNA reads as TGTGCCAGCAGCTGGACAGGGGCCGAAGAGACCCAGTACTTC.

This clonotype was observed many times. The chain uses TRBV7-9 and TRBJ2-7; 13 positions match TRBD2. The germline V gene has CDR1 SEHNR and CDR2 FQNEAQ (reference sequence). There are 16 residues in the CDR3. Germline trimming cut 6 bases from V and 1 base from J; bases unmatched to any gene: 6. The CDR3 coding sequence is TGTGCCAGCAGAACTAGCGGGGGGGCCTATTCCTACGAGCAGTACTTC. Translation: CASRTSGGAYSYEQYF.

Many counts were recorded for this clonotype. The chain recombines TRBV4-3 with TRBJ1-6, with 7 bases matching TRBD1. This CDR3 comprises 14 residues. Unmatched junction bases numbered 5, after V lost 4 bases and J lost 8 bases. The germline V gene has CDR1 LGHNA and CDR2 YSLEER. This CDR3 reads CASSRGQVHSPLHF. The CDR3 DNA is TGCGCCAGCAGCCGCGGACAGGTTCATTCACCCCTCCACTTT.

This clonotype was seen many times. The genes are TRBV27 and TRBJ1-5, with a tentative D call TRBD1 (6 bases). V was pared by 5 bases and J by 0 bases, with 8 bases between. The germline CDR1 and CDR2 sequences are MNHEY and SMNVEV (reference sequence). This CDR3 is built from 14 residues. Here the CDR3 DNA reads TGTGCCAGCAGTGTGACAGGTAGCAATCAGCCCCAGCATTTT. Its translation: CASSVTGSNQPQHF.

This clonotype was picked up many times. The CDR3 is CSARHNTGELFF. DNA for the CDR3: TGCAGTGCACGACATAACACCGGGGAGCTGTTTTTT. This rearrangement joins TRBV20-1 to TRBJ2-2; no firm D call. V was cut by 6 bases and J by 2 bases, with 7 bases left in between. Germline CDR1 and CDR2: DFQATT and SNEGSKA (reference sequence). This CDR3 contains 12 residues.

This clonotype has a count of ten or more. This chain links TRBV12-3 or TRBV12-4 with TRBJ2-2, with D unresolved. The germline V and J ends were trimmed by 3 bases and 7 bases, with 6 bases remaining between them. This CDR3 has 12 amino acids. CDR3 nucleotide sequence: TGTGCCAGCAGTTTGACCGTCGGGGAGCTGTTTTTT. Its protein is CASSLTVGELFF.

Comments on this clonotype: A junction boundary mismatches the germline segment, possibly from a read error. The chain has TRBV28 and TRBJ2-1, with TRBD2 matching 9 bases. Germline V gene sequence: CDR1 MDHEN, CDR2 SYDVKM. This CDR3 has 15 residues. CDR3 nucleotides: TGTGCCAGCAGTTTTCCTAGCGGGACCTACAAAGAGCAGTTCTTC. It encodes CASSFPSGTYKEQFF. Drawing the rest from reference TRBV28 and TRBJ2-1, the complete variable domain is DVKVTQSSRYLVKRTGEKVFLECVQDMDHENMFWYRQDPGLGLRLIYFSYDVKMKEKGDIPEGYSVSREKKERFSLILESASTNQTSMYLCASSFPSGTYKEQFFGPGTRLTVL.

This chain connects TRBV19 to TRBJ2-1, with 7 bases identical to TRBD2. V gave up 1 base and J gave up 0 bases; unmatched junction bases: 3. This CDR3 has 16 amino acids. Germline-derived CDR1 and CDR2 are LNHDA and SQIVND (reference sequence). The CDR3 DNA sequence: TGTGCCAGTAGTATAGGGTCTAGCGGCTCCTACAATGAGCAGTTCTTC. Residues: CASSIGSSGSYNEQFF.

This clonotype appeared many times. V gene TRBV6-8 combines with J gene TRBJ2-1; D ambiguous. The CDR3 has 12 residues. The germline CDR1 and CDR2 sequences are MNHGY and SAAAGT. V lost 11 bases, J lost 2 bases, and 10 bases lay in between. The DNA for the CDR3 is TGTGCCCGGTCGTCGACCTACAATGAGCAGTTCTTC. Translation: CARSSTYNEQFF.

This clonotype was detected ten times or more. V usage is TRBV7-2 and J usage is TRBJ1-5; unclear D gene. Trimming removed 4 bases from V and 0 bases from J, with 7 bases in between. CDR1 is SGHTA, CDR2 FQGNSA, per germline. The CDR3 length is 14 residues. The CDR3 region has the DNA TGTGCCAGCAGCTACGGTTATAGCAATCAGCCCCAGCATTTT. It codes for CASSYGYSNQPQHF.

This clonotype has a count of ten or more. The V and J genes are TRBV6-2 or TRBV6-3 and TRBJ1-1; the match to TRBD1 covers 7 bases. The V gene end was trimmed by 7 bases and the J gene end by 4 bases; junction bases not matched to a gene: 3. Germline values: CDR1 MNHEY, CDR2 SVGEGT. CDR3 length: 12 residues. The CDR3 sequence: CASTQGGTEAFF. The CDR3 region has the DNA TGTGCCAGCACCCAGGGGGGCACTGAAGCTTTCTTT.